This TCR beta chain is drawn from a study of CD8 T cells in ankylosing spondylitis. As for this clonotype: Its antigen is still unknown.

One entry per CDR3 protein results from TCRdb running MiXCR on the 5' RACE reads. The sample yields fewer than 550,000 distinct CDR3 sequences, roughly 5.3% seen once. Trimming removed 5 bases from V and 1 base from J, with 19 bases in between. The CDR3 extends over 17 amino acids. Germline V gene sequence: CDR1 LNHDA, CDR2 SQIVND (reference sequence). Study-level points and caveats: Made up of eight highly homologous variants, a TCR beta motif appeared characteristic of ankylosing spondylitis blood. Matched ankylosing spondylitis synovial fluid reportedly showed significant enrichment of disease-linked clones.

The J gene is TRBJ2-3, the V gene TRBV19; D gene unclear. Material for sequencing was blood, either unsorted or a sorted T cell fraction (not recorded which). The origin of this receptor is a male donor with ankylosing spondylitis. CDR3 sequence reads: CASSPSYRASRTDTQYF. As DNA, the CDR3 is TGTGCCAGTAGTCCATCCTATAGGGCTAGTCGCACAGATACGCAGTATTTT.